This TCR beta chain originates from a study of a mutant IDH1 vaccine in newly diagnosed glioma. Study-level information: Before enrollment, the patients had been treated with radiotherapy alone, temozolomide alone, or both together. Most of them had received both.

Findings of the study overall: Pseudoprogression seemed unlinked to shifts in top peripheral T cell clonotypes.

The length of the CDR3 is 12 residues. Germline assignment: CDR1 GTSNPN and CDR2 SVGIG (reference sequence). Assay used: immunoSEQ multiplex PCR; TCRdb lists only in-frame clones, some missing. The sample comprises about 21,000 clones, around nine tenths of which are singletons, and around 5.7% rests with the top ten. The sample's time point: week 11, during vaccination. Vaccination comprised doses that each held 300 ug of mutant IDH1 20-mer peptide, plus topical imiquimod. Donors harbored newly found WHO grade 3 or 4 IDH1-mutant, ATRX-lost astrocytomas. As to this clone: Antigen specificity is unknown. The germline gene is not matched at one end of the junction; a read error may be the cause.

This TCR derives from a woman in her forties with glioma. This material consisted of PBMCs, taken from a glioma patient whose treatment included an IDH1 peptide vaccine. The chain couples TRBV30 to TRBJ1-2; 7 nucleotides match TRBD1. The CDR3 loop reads CAWSAQVGTVNF. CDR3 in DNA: TGTGCCTGGAGTGCCCAGGTTGGGACAGTTAACTTC. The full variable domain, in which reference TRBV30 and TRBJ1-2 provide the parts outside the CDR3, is SQTIHQWPATLVQPVGSPLSLECTVEGTSNPNLYWYRQAAGRGLQLLFYSVGIGQISSEVPQNLSASRPQDRQFILSSKKLLLSDSGFYLCAWSAQVGTVNFGSGTRLTVV.